This TCR beta chain was sequenced during a study of vaccination and CD4 T cells after COVID-19. The Oncomine TCR Beta short-read assay was applied to DNA of cultured CD4+ T cells. A single record per CDR3 protein comes from TCRdb applying MiXCR to the PCR reads. Of about 20,000 distinct CDR3 sequences detected, 38% appear once; the ten largest clones hold about 18%. Treatment denoted: approximately 10-day PBMC culture with coronavirus spike peptide pools or control peptides (ViraFEST assay). This clonotype has just a few counts. As yet, its antigen is unknown. The germline gives CDR1 SGHRS, CDR2 YFSETQ. The CDR3 contains 13 residues. V lost 7 bases, J lost 7 bases, and 6 bases stayed unmatched.

This chain uses TRBV5-1 with TRBJ2-1; 9 bases fit TRBD2. The origin of this receptor is a human donor who received a COVID-19 vaccine. Sequenced material: CD4+ T cells from blood, cultured in vitro, taken before SARS-CoV-2 vaccination. This chain's CDR3 is CASGLAGRNEQFF. The CDR3 nucleotides are TGCGCCAGCGGCCTAGCGGGGAGGAATGAGCAGTTCTTC.